This T cell receptor (beta chain) was found in a study of T-cell reconstitution after alpha-beta-depleted transplantation in children. The V gene's germline CDR1 is SQVTM and CDR2 ANQGSEA. V lost 5 bases, J lost 8 bases, and 19 bases lay in between. The CDR3 is 13 amino acids. Unique molecular identifiers tagged the TCRbeta library. From the PCR reads, TCRdb called clonotypes with MiXCR, one entry per CDR3 protein. The sample has about 160,000 distinct CDR3 sequences, around 10% seen once. This clonotype appeared many times. This clonotype originated in a boy aged 2 to 9 with acute myeloid leukemia, due to receive a stem cell transplant. This chain links TRBV29-1 with TRBJ2-7, with D maybe TRBD2 (7 bases). The sequencing here drew on PBMCs, taken before TCRalphabeta/CD19-depleted stem cell transplant. CDR3 region: CSVRGGGGLQQYF. CDR3 nucleotides: TGCAGCGTTCGAGGGGGGGGAGGGTTGCAGCAGTACTTC.